This record concerns one T cell receptor (beta chain) sequence. Its specificity is unknown. The data were obtained in a study of shared clonotypes between healthy human individuals. Overall study findings and caveats: Rarefaction gave evidence that sorted-subset sequencing remained incomplete despite large depth.

The CDR3 consists of 17 residues. V shed 0 bases, J shed 7 bases, and the junction held 8 bases outside the gene matches. CDR1 is SGDLS and CDR2 is YYNGEE in the germline V gene. Clones were read by immunoSEQ multiplex PCR, and TCRdb kept only the in-frame ones, dropping some. The sample shows some 1 million clones, more than 60% of them seen only once. V gene TRBV9 combines with J gene TRBJ2-1; 12 bases map to TRBD2. The sequenced material came from memory CD4+ T cells sorted from blood. Subset denoted: CD45RA-negative fraction. This sequence was found in a man in his late teens or twenties in good health. CDR3 bases: TGTGCCAGCAGCGTAGGGTCTAGCGGGAGGGCGGGAAATGAGCAGTTCTTC. Its translation: CASSVGSSGRAGNEQFF.